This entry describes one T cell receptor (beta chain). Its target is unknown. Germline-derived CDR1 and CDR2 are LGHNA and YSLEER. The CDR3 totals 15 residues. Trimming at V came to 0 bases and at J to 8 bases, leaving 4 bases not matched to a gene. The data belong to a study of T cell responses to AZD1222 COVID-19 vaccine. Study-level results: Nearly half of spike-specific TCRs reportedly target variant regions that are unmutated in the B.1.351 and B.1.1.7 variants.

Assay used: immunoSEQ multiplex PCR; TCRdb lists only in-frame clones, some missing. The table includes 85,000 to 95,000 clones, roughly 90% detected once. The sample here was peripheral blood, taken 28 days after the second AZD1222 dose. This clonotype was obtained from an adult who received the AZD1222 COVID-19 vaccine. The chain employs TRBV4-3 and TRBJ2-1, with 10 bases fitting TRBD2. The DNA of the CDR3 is TGCGCCAGCAGCCAAGATCCAGCGGGGGGGTATGAGCAGTTCTTC. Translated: CASSQDPAGGYEQFF.